Listed here are 23 T cell receptor beta chains from one sample, sequenced in a study of prognosis after radiotherapy for stage I lung cancer (dated by TCRdb to 2020 to 2022). Data came from an Illumina HiSeq 3000. The TCR beta CDR3 region was amplified from genomic DNA by two rounds of multiplex PCR. In the first PCR round, primers specific to each TRBV and TRBJ gene were used, and the primer sequences were filed in Chinese patent CN105087789A. TCRdb passed the public sequencing reads through fastp at Q25 and MiXCR, retaining productive beta sequences. For every CDR3 protein sequence, its rows merge into one entry that carries the most common genes and DNA. The sample includes around 17,000 distinct CDR3 sequences, with approximately 28% observed a single time. Together, the top ten hold under 40% of the sample. Material: PBMCs, obtained before or after stereotactic body radiation therapy (not recorded which). The receptors here all came from a donor over 45 with non-small cell lung cancer.

This chain joins TRBV30 and TRBJ2-5, with TRBD2 identical over 12 bases. This CDR3 is built from 14 residues. Germline V gene lookup returns CDR1 GTSNPN and CDR2 SVGIG (reference sequence). Trimming cost V 6 bases and J 7 bases; bases outside gene matches: 9. CDR3 bases: TGTGCCTGTGGACTAGCGGGGAATAAAGGGACCCAGTACTTC. Its translation: CACGLAGNKGTQYF.

This clonotype occurred many times. CDR3: CASSPWGGSGANVLTF. The CDR3 coding sequence is TGTGCCAGCAGCCCCTGGGGAGGCTCTGGGGCCAACGTCCTGACTTTC. V is TRBV14 and J is TRBJ2-6; D might be TRBD2 (6 bases). Between the trimmed V and J ends, which lost 4 bases and 0 bases, there was a span of 10 bases. The CDR3 is made up of 16 amino acids. Looked up from germline, CDR1 is SGHDN and CDR2 is FVKESK.

Ten or more counts support this clonotype. The chain has TRBV3-1 and TRBJ1-2, with D unresolved. Per germline, CDR1 LGHDT and CDR2 YNNKEL (reference sequence). V dropped 3 bases and J dropped 8 bases, with 10 bases sitting between them. The CDR3 is made up of 12 amino acids. CDR3 sequence: CASSHGGNGYTF. The CDR3 region has the DNA TGTGCCAGCAGCCATGGAGGGAACGGCTACACCTTC. Supplemented by reference TRBV3-1 and TRBJ1-2, the full variable domain reads DTAVSQTPKYLVTQMGNDKSIKCEQNLGHDTMYWYKQDSKKFLKIMFSYNNKELIINETVPNRFSPKSPDKAHLNLHINSLELGDSAVYFCASSHGGNGYTFGSGTRLTVV.

The table lists this clonotype with many counts. The chain recombines TRBV4-1 with TRBJ2-7; 12 bases align to TRBD2. Unmatched junction bases numbered 6, after V lost 1 base and J lost 2 bases. There are 17 residues in the CDR3. CDR1 is MGHRA and CDR2 is YSYEKL in the germline V gene. As DNA, the CDR3 is TGCGCCAGCAGCCAAGTTCCTAGCGGGAGGGAGACCTACGAGCAGTACTTC. This translates into CASSQVPSGRETYEQYF.

In regard to this clonotype: A far bigger clonotype differs at one base, so this is likely a read error. V gene TRBV15 combines with J gene TRBJ2-3; D might be TRBD2 (5 bases). Gene TRBJ2-5 matches the end of the DNA better, so the J call may be wrong. The germline V gene encodes CDR1 LNHNV and CDR2 YYDKDF (reference sequence). The CDR3 sequence is 13 residues long. DNA for the CDR3: TGTGCCACCAGCAAAATAGCTGGGGAGAACCAGTACTTC. Protein product: CATSKIAGENQYF.

This clonotype was seen at least ten times. In DNA form, the CDR3 reads TGTGCCAGCGGTACGGGGGAGACCCAGTACTTC. Translating gives CASGTGETQYF. The rearrangement uses TRBV7-3 and TRBJ2-5, with D possibly TRBD2 on 5 matching bases. Trimming pared 8 bases from V and 5 bases from J, leaving 9 bases between. The CDR3 extends over 11 amino acids. CDR1 and CDR2 from the germline V gene are SGHTA and FQGTGA.

This chain links TRBV7-2 with TRBJ2-1; perhaps TRBD2 as D (6 bases). V lost 5 bases, J lost 6 bases, and 17 bases lay in between. The CDR3 is 15 residues long. Germline V gene lookup returns CDR1 SGHTA and CDR2 FQGNSA. The CDR3 bases are TGTGCCAGCAGCCGCGACCCCCTGGGGGGCAATGAGCAGTTCTTC. As protein: CASSRDPLGGNEQFF. Supplemented by reference TRBV7-2 and TRBJ2-1, the full variable domain reads GAGVSQSPSNKVTEKGKDVELRCDPISGHTALYWYRQSLGQGLEFLIYFQGNSAPDKSGLPSDRFSAERTGGSVSTLTIQRTQQEDSAVYLCASSRDPLGGNEQFFGPGTRLTVL.

Remarks on this clonotype: The germline gene is not matched at one end of the junction; a read error may be the cause. This rearrangement joins TRBV20-1 to TRBJ1-2; possibly TRBD1 for D (5 bases). The CDR3 is 13 residues long. CDR1 and CDR2 from the germline V gene are DFQATT and SNEGSKA (reference sequence). The CDR3 coding sequence is TGCAGTGCTAGTGTGGGGGGTTCCTATGGCTACACATTC. Translated, it gives CSASVGGSYGYTF.

Turning to this clonotype: A much larger clonotype is one base distant, so this may be a read error. The rearrangement links TRBV6-1 to TRBJ1-1; 7 nucleotides align to TRBD1. The J segment lost 1 base and the V segment lost 6 bases, leaving 11 bases of the junction unmatched. Germline CDR1 reads MNHNS; CDR2 reads SASEGT. CDR3 length equals 16 residues. In DNA, the CDR3 is TGTGCCAGCAGCGGCAGGGGGGGGGAACCGAACACTGAAGCTTTCTTT. Residues: CASSGRGGEPNTEAFF.

As concerns this clonotype: Mismatch with germline at one junction end may stem from a read error. This chain uses TRBV6-2 or TRBV6-3 with TRBJ2-1; D gene ambiguous. Per the germline V gene, CDR1 is MNHEY and CDR2 is SVGEGT. This CDR3 contains 19 residues. CDR3 amino acids: CASSESLGHPRNSYNDQFF. CDR3 DNA: TGTGCCAGCAGTGAGTCTTTAGGTCACCCCCGGAACTCCTACAATGATCAGTTCTTC.

The genes are TRBV28 and TRBJ2-3; perhaps TRBD1 as D (6 bases). This CDR3 contains 16 residues. V lost 8 bases and J 2 bases, leaving 20 bases between the germline ends. Germline-derived CDR1 and CDR2 are MDHEN and SYDVKM. CDR3 sequence: CASLAPGAFVTDTQYF. The DNA for the CDR3 is TGTGCCAGCCTAGCCCCAGGGGCCTTTGTCACAGATACGCAGTATTTT.

This clonotype was seen at least ten times. This rearrangement joins TRBV6-5 to TRBJ2-7; D ambiguous. There are 16 residues in the CDR3. V was trimmed by 2 bases and J by 3 bases, leaving 17 bases between them. The germline CDR1 and CDR2 sequences are MNHEY and SVGAGI. The CDR3: CASSYPIKDLSYEQYF. The CDR3 DNA reads TGTGCCAGCAGTTACCCCATTAAAGACTTAAGCTACGAGCAGTACTTC.

This clonotype was counted at least ten times. This chain joins TRBV6-1 and TRBJ2-7; D is perhaps TRBD1 (6 bases). The CDR3 runs to 20 residues. CDR1 and CDR2 (germline): MNHNS, SASEGT. Trimming shortened V by 7 bases and J by 3 bases, and 34 bases separated the two germline ends. This CDR3 is CASTLYGYPTGELRLYEQYF. DNA of the CDR3: TGTGCCAGCACCCTATACGGATATCCGACAGGAGAATTAAGACTCTACGAGCAGTACTTC.

In DNA, the CDR3 is TGCGCCAGCAGTTCCTTACTAGCGGGGTGGGAGCAGTACTTC. Translating it yields CASSSLLAGWEQYF. The gene calls are TRBV10-2 and TRBJ2-7; 10 bases agree with TRBD2. The V segment lost 5 bases and the J segment 7 bases; nucleotides outside the gene matches: 8. The V gene's germline CDR1 is WSHSY and CDR2 SAAADI. CDR3 length: 14 amino acids.

This clonotype counts as medium-sized. V is TRBV5-1 and J is TRBJ2-1, with 9 bases matching TRBD2. Unmatched junction bases numbered 7, after V lost 3 bases and J lost 3 bases. CDR3 length: 16 amino acids. Looked up from germline, CDR1 is SGHRS and CDR2 is YFSETQ. CDR3 nucleotide sequence: TGCGCCAGCAGCTCCGTAGCGGGAGTAGGCTACAATGAGCAGTTCTTC. It yields the protein CASSSVAGVGYNEQFF.

Ten or more counts support this clonotype. The CDR3 is CASSLVWGRGLAEYNEQFF. CDR3 DNA: TGTGCCAGCAGCTTAGTATGGGGCCGGGGACTAGCGGAATACAATGAGCAGTTCTTC. J is TRBJ2-1 and V is TRBV7-2; 11 nucleotides line up with TRBD2. This CDR3 region has 19 residues. V was clipped by 1 base and J by 4 bases; unmatched bases: 12. CDR1 and CDR2 (germline): SGHTA, FQGNSA.

There are many counts of this clonotype. V gene TRBV5-1 combines with J gene TRBJ2-3; 7 bases agree with TRBD2. This CDR3 contains 13 residues. Germline V lookup: CDR1 SGHRS, CDR2 YFSETQ. The J segment lost 2 bases and the V segment lost 7 bases, leaving 4 bases of the junction unmatched. CDR3 sequence reads: CASGGGDTDTQYF. The CDR3 DNA sequence: TGCGCCAGCGGGGGGGGAGACACAGATACGCAGTATTTT.

The chain is built from TRBV5-1 and TRBJ2-5; weak D call: TRBD1 (6 bases). Germline V gene sequence: CDR1 SGHRS, CDR2 YFSETQ. Trimming shortened V by 4 bases and J by 3 bases, and 16 bases separated the two germline ends. The CDR3 totals 15 residues. The CDR3, as DNA: TGCGCCAGCAGCACCCAAGGGGGAGCGGAAGAGACCCAGTACTTC. Its translation is CASSTQGGAEETQYF.

This clonotype was counted at least ten times. The chain couples TRBV7-2 to TRBJ1-2; 7 bases fit TRBD1. The germline gives CDR1 SGHTA, CDR2 FQGNSA. V lost 6 bases, J lost 4 bases, and 8 bases stayed unmatched. This CDR3 has 14 residues. CDR3 DNA sequence: TGTGCCAGCAGTCGACAGGGTTCGGTCTATGGCTACACCTTC. This codes for CASSRQGSVYGYTF.

This clonotype was picked up many times. The limits of the CDR3 on the DNA are not certain, so only TCRdb's listed CDR3 is given. CDR3: CASSQVGQGNTEAFF. The chain links TRBV3-2 to TRBJ1-1; TRBD1 is the table's D call, not checked against the DNA. TRBV3-2 is flagged as a pseudogene. A total of 15 residues make up the CDR3, ends included.

About this clonotype: An end of the junction differs from the germline gene, which may be a read error. V usage is TRBV7-8 and J usage is TRBJ2-5; 10 bases fit TRBD2. This CDR3 is built from 14 residues. Per germline, CDR1 SGHVS and CDR2 FQNEAQ. The CDR3 DNA reads as TGTGACACCCTCCTACTAGCGGGACAAGAGACACAGTACTTC. It encodes CDTLLLAGQETQYF.

On this clonotype itself: Its ends do not fully match the called genes, so a read error is possible. The CDR3 coding sequence is TGTGCCAGCAGCTCCCCGGAAGTTCTCAGACACGATCAGTACTTC. It translates to CASSSPEVLRHDQYF. The rearrangement joins TRBV6-2 or TRBV6-3 to TRBJ2-7; D is unclear. In germline, CDR1 is MNHEY, CDR2 SVGEGT. The CDR3 sequence is 15 residues long.

This clonotype was seen ten or more times. The chain has TRBV4-2 and TRBJ2-1, with TRBD2 matching 9 bases. The CDR3 is 14 residues long. After removal of 5 bases from V and 8 bases from J, the junction contained 7 bases not matched to a gene. The germline CDR1 and CDR2 sequences are LGHNA and YNFKEQ. The DNA of the CDR3 is TGTGCCAGCAGCGTGTTTAGCGGGAGCGATGAGCAGTTCTTC. Translation: CASSVFSGSDEQFF.